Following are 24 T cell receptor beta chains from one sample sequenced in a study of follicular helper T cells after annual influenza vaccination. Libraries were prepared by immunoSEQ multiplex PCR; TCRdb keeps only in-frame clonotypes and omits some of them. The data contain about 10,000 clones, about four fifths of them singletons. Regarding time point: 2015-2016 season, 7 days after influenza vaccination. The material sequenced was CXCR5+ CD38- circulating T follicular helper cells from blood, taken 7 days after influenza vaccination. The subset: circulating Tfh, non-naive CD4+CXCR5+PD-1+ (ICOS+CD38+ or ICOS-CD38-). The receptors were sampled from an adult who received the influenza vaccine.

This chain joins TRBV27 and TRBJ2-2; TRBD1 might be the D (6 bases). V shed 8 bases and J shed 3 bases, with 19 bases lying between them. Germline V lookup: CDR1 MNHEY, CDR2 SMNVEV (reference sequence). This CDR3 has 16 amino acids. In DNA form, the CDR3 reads TGTGCCAGCTTACAACACTCACAGGGAGACACCGGGGAGCTGTTTTTT. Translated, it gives CASLQHSQGDTGELFF.

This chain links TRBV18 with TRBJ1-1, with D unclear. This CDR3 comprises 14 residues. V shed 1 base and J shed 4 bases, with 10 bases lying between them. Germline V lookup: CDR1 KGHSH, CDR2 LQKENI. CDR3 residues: CASSPQPGVTEAFF. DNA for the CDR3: TGTGCCAGCTCACCACAGCCTGGGGTCACTGAAGCTTTCTTT.

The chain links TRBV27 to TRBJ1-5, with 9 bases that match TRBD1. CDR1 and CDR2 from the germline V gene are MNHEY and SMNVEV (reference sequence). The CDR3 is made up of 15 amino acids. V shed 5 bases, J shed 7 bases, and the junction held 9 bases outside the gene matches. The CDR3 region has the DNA TGTGCCAGCAGTCCACGGACAGGGGCCGCCCAGCCCCAGCATTTT. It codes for CASSPRTGAAQPQHF.

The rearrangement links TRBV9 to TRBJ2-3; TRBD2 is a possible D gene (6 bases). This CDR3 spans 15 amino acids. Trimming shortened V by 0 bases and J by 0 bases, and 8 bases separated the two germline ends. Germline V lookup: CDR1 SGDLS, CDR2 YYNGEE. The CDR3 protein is CASSVGAGSTDTQYF. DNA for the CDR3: TGTGCCAGCAGCGTAGGGGCGGGGAGCACAGATACGCAGTATTTT.

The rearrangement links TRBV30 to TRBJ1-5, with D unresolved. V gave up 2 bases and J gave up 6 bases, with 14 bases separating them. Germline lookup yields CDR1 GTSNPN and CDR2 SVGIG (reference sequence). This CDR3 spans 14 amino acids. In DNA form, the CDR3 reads TGTGCCTGGAGTCCACAAGGTGTTATTCAGCCCCAGCATTTT. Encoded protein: CAWSPQGVIQPQHF. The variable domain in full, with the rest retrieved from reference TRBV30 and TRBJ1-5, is SQTIHQWPATLVQPVGSPLSLECTVEGTSNPNLYWYRQAAGRGLQLLFYSVGIGQISSEVPQNLSASRPQDRQFILSSKKLLLSDSGFYLCAWSPQGVIQPQHFGDGTRLSIL.

CDR3 DNA: TGTGCCAGTAGTATCATGGCAGGGAGCCAGCCCCAGCATTTT. Protein product: CASSIMAGSQPQHF. V and J are TRBV19 and TRBJ1-5, with D possibly being TRBD1 (5 bases). Trimming took 3 bases from V and 7 from J, leaving 13 bases between them. The CDR3 has 14 amino acids. CDR1 is LNHDA and CDR2 is SQIVND in the germline V gene (reference sequence).

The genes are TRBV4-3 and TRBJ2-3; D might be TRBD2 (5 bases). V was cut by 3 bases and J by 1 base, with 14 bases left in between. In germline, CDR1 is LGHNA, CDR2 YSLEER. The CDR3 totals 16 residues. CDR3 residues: CASSQESGFRTDTQYF. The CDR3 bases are TGCGCCAGCAGCCAGGAGAGCGGCTTCCGCACAGATACGCAGTATTTT.

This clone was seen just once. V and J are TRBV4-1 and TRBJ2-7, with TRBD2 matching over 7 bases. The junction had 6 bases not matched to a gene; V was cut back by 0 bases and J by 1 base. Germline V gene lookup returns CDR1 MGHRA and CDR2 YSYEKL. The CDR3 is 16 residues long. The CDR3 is CASSQDRTSTSYEQYF. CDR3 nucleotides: TGCGCCAGCAGCCAAGACCGGACTAGTACGTCCTACGAGCAGTACTTC.

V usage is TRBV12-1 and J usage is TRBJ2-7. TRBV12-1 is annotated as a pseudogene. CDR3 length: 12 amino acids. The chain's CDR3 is CASSLAHYEQYF. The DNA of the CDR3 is TGTGCCAGCAGCCTCGCTCACTACGAGCAGTACTTC.

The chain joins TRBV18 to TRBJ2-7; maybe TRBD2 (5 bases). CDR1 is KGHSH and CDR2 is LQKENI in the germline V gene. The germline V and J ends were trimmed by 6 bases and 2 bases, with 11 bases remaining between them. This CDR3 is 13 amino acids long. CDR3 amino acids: CASSRGLTYEQYF. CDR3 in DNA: TGTGCCAGCTCCCGAGGACTGACCTACGAGCAGTACTTC.

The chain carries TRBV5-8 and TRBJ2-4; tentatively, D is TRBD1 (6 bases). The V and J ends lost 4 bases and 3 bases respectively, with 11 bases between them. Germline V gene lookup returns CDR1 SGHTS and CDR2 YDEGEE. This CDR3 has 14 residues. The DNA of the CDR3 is TGTGCCAGCAGCCTACAGGGATTCAAAAACATTCAGTACTTC. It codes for CASSLQGFKNIQYF.

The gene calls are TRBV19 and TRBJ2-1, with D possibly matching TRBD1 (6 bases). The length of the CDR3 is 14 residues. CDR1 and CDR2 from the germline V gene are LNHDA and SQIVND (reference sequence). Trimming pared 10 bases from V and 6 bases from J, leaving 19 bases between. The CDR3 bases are TGTGCCACCGTGAGAGGGGACAATATCAATGAGCAGTTCTTC. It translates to CATVRGDNINEQFF.

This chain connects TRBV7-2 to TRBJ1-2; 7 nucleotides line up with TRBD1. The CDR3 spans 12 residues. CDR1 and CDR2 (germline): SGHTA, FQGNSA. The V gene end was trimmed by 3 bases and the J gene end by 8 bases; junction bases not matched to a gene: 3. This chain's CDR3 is CASSFDRVGYTF. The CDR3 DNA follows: TGTGCCAGCAGCTTTGACAGGGTCGGCTACACCTTC.

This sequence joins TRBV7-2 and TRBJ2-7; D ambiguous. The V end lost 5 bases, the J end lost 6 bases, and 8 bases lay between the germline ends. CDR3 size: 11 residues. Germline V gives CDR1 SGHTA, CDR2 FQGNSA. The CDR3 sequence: CASSRTGEQYF. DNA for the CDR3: TGTGCCAGCAGCAGAACCGGCGAGCAGTACTTC. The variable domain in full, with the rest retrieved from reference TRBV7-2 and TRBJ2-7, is GAGVSQSPSNKVTEKGKDVELRCDPISGHTALYWYRQSLGQGLEFLIYFQGNSAPDKSGLPSDRFSAERTGGSVSTLTIQRTQQEDSAVYLCASSRTGEQYFGPGTRLTVT.

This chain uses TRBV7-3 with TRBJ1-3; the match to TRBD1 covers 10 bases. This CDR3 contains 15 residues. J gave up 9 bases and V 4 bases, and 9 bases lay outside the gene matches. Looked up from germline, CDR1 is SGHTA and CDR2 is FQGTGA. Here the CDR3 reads CASSSTGTGDSTIYF. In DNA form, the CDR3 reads TGTGCCAGCAGCTCAACCGGGACAGGGGATTCCACCATATATTTT.

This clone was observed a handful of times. The CDR3 sequence is CAISESPIQPQHF. The DNA for the CDR3 is TGTGCCATCAGTGAGTCGCCTATCCAGCCCCAGCATTTT. The gene calls are TRBV10-3 and TRBJ1-5; D call uncertain. Per germline, CDR1 ENHRY and CDR2 SYGVKD. Trimming stripped 0 bases from V and 7 bases from J, with 7 bases between. This CDR3 has 13 residues.

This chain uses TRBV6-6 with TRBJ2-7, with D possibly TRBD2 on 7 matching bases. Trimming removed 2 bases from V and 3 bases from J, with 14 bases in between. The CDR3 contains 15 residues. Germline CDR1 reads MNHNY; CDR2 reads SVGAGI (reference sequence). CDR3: CASSYEGGDYYEQYF. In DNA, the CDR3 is TGTGCCAGCAGTTACGAAGGGGGGGACTACTACGAGCAGTACTTC.

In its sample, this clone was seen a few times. The CDR3 loop reads CASRTGANVLTF. The DNA of the CDR3 is TGTGCCAGTCGGACTGGGGCCAACGTCCTGACTTTC. The V and J genes are TRBV6-5 and TRBJ2-6; D uncertain. V lost 9 bases to trimming and J lost 2 bases, with 5 bases between them. The CDR3 runs 12 residues. Germline CDR1 MNHEY, CDR2 SVGAGI.

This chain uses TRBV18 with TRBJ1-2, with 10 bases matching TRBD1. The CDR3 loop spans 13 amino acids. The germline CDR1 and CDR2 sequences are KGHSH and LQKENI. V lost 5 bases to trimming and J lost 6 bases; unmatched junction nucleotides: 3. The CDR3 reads CASSSGTGDGYTF. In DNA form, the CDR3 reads TGTGCCAGCTCATCCGGGACAGGGGATGGCTACACCTTC.

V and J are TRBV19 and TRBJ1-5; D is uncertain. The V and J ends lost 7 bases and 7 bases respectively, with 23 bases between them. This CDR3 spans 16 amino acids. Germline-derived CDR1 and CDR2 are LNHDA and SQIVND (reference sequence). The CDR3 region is CASTPRWELLAQPQHF. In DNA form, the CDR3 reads TGTGCCAGTACCCCGCGGTGGGAGCTCCTCGCGCAGCCCCAGCATTTT.

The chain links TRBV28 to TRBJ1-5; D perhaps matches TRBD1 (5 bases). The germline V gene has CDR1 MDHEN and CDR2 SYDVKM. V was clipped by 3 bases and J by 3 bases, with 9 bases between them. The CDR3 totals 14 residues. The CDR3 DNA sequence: TGTGCCAGCAGTTTGTCAGGGTTCAATCAGCCCCAGCATTTT. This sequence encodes CASSLSGFNQPQHF.

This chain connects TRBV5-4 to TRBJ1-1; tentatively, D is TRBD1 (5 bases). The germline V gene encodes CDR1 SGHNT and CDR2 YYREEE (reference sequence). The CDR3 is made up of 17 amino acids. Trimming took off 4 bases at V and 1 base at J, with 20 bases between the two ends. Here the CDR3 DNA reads TGTGCCAGCAGCCGTAACCAGGCAGGGTGGGGGAACACTGAAGCTTTCTTT. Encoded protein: CASSRNQAGWGNTEAFF.

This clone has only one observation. CDR3 in DNA: TGTGCCAGCAGCTTCCCGGCCAGCGGGGGGGCGGTCGGGGAGCTGTTTTTT. Encoded protein: CASSFPASGGAVGELFF. The chain is built from TRBV7-2 and TRBJ2-2; 10 nucleotides line up with TRBD2. This CDR3 has 17 residues. Per the germline V gene, CDR1 is SGHTA and CDR2 is FQGNSA. Losses at the gene ends were 3 bases for V and 7 bases for J; bases not matched to a gene: 11. The complete variable domain, with remaining parts taken from reference TRBV7-2 and TRBJ2-2, reads GAGVSQSPSNKVTEKGKDVELRCDPISGHTALYWYRQSLGQGLEFLIYFQGNSAPDKSGLPSDRFSAERTGGSVSTLTIQRTQQEDSAVYLCASSFPASGGAVGELFFGEGSRLTVL.

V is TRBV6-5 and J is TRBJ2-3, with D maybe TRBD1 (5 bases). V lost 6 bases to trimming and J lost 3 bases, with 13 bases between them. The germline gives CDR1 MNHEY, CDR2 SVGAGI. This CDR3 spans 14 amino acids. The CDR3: CASRARTKTDTQYF. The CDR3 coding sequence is TGTGCCAGCAGGGCCCGGACAAAGACAGATACGCAGTATTTT.